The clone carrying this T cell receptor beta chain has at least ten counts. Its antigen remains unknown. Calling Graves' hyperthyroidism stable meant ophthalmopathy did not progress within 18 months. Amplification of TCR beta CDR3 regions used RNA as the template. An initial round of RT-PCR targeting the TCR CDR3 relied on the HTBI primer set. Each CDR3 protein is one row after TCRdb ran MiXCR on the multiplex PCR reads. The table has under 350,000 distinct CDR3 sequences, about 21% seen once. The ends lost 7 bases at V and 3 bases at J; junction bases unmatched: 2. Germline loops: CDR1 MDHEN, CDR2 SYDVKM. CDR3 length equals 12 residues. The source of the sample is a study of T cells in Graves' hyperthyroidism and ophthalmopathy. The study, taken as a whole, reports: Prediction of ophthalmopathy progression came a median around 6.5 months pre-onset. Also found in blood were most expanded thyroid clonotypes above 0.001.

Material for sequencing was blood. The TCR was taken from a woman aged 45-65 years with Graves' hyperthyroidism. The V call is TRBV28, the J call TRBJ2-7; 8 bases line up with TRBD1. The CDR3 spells CASTDRDYEQYF. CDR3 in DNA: TGTGCCAGCACGGACAGGGACTACGAGCAGTACTTC. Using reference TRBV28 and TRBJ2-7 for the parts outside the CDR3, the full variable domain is DVKVTQSSRYLVKRTGEKVFLECVQDMDHENMFWYRQDPGLGLRLIYFSYDVKMKEKGDIPEGYSVSREKKERFSLILESASTNQTSMYLCASTDRDYEQYFGPGTRLTVT.